These 2 T cell receptor beta chains share one sample of origin, sequenced in a study of cytomegalovirus exposure and HLA in healthy donors. The PCR contained 60 Vbeta and 13 Jbeta primers. Using immunoSEQ multiplex PCR, the repertoire was profiled, and TCRdb retains in-frame clones only, with some absent. The profile covers roughly 50,000 clones, with over 60% appearing a single time and 6.8% taken by the ten largest. Sample: PBMCs. These receptors came from a man aged 25 to 45 in good health and CMV-seropositive.

The chain employs TRBV7-2 and TRBJ2-7, with 8 bases that match TRBD2. J lost 5 bases, V lost 4 bases, and 4 bases had no gene match. CDR1 and CDR2 (germline): SGHTA, FQGNSA. This CDR3 has 13 amino acids. CDR3 sequence: CASSSRTSHEQYF. The CDR3 nucleotides read TGTGCCAGCAGCTCCCGGACTAGCCACGAGCAGTACTTC. The whole variable domain, filled in from reference TRBV7-2 and TRBJ2-7, reads GAGVSQSPSNKVTEKGKDVELRCDPISGHTALYWYRQSLGQGLEFLIYFQGNSAPDKSGLPSDRFSAERTGGSVSTLTIQRTQQEDSAVYLCASSSRTSHEQYFGPGTRLTVT.

The chain uses TRBV5-1 and TRBJ2-1; 12 nucleotides line up with TRBD1. This CDR3 contains 17 residues. Germline V gives CDR1 SGHRS, CDR2 YFSETQ. V was pared by 5 bases and J by 9 bases, with 15 bases of the junction left unmatched. In nucleotides, the CDR3 is TGCGCCAGCAGGCTTAAGGGGGGGACAGGGGGCTTCGGTGAGCAGTTCTTC. This translates into CASRLKGGTGGFGEQFF.